The 9 T cell receptor beta chains below were found in one sample sequenced in a study of OX40 agonist ivuxolimab in advanced cancers. Measured with immunoSEQ multiplex PCR; TCRdb has only the in-frame clones, and not every one. The table records approximately 69,000 clones, roughly 85% of them present only once. The specimen was CD4+ or CD8+ T cells sorted from blood, collected in a trial of the OX40 agonist ivuxolimab. The source is an adult with an advanced solid tumor such as melanoma, head and neck, liver or kidney cancer.

CDR3 DNA sequence: TGCGCCAGCGCACAGTTGAACTCCTACGAGCAGTACTTC. Protein: CASAQLNSYEQYF. The rearrangement uses TRBV5-1 and TRBJ2-7; D unresolved. Trimming pared 7 bases from V and 0 bases from J, leaving 11 bases between. The CDR3 is 13 residues long. Looked up from germline, CDR1 is SGHRS and CDR2 is YFSETQ. The full variable domain, rest sourced from reference TRBV5-1 and TRBJ2-7, is KAGVTQTPRYLIKTRGQQVTLSCSPISGHRSVSWYQQTPGQGLQFLFEYFSETQRNKGNFPGRFSGRQFSNSRSEMNVSTLELGDSALYLCASAQLNSYEQYFGPGTRLTVT.

V usage is TRBV19 and J usage is TRBJ1-5; D ambiguous. Germline CDR1 LNHDA, CDR2 SQIVND (reference sequence). V lost 6 bases and J lost 2, with 14 bases in between. The CDR3 is 15 residues long. CDR3 in DNA: TGTGCCAGTAGACCCGGGCCCGGGGGCAATCAGCCCCAGCATTTT. Protein: CASRPGPGGNQPQHF.

This chain links TRBV6-1 with TRBJ1-6; D possibly corresponds to TRBD1 (5 bases). The germline V gene has CDR1 MNHNS and CDR2 SASEGT. The CDR3 consists of 14 residues. V was trimmed by 5 bases and J by 7 bases, leaving 12 bases between them. The CDR3 DNA follows: TGTGCCAGCAGTAGAGACAGACAGAATTCACCCCTCCACTTT. This encodes CASSRDRQNSPLHF.

CDR3: CASSPLSGQGAYYEQYF. The CDR3 DNA is TGTGCCAGTAGTCCCCTCTCTGGACAGGGGGCTTATTACGAGCAGTACTTC. The chain combines TRBV19 with TRBJ2-7; 11 bases are shared with TRBD1. J was trimmed by 4 bases and V by 5 bases; bases with no gene match: 13. CDR3 length equals 17 residues. Germline V gene sequence: CDR1 LNHDA, CDR2 SQIVND (reference sequence).

This chain uses TRBV10-3 with TRBJ2-1; D perhaps matches TRBD2 (6 bases). CDR3 length equals 15 residues. Germline V gene lookup returns CDR1 ENHRY and CDR2 SYGVKD. The V and J ends lost 3 bases and 4 bases respectively, with 13 bases between them. The CDR3 protein is CAISDPGTLYNEQFF. DNA of the CDR3: TGTGCCATCAGTGACCCGGGGACTCTTTACAATGAGCAGTTCTTC.

This chain connects TRBV11-3 to TRBJ1-1; D is unclear. Trimming took 3 bases from V and 1 from J, leaving 6 bases between them. CDR1 SGHNT and CDR2 YENEEA come from the germline V gene. The CDR3 spans 13 residues. This chain's CDR3 is CASSLYRNTEAFF. The CDR3 bases are TGTGCCAGCAGCTTGTATCGGAACACTGAAGCTTTCTTT.

This clone came up once. The V gene is TRBV7-3, the J gene TRBJ2-3, with D possibly TRBD2 on 5 matching bases. The V end lost 0 bases, the J end lost 4 bases, and 11 bases lay between the germline ends. This CDR3 has 15 residues. The germline gives CDR1 SGHTA, CDR2 FQGTGA. The CDR3 nucleotides read TGTGCCAGCAGCTTAACGAGGGATCGGGCAGATACGCAGTATTTT. Translation gives CASSLTRDRADTQYF.

This clone appeared a few times. An end of the junction differs from the germline gene, which may be a read error. This chain uses TRBV5-1 with TRBJ1-1; tentatively, D is TRBD1 (5 bases). From germline, CDR1 is SGHRS and CDR2 YFSETQ. The CDR3 has 16 residues. CDR3 DNA: TGCGCCAGCAGGTTCAGTTCCGGGACCCTTAACACTGATGCTTTCTTT. This translates into CASRFSSGTLNTDAFF.

In this sample, this clone turned up once. This rearrangement joins TRBV7-9 to TRBJ2-7, with 8 bases lining up with TRBD2. This CDR3 region has 13 residues. Germline CDR1 and CDR2: SEHNR and FQNEAQ (reference sequence). Trimming at V came to 5 bases and at J to 6 bases, leaving 6 bases not matched to a gene. The CDR3 bases are TGTGCCAGCAGCGTGACGGGGGGGCTCGAGCAGTACTTC. It encodes CASSVTGGLEQYF.